This is a list of T cell receptor beta chains from one sample in a study of CD8 T cells in Susac syndrome. Via MiXCR, TCRdb re-called the immunoSEQ multiplex PCR reads, giving one row per CDR3 protein. The table includes some 300,000 distinct CDR3 sequences, approximately 81% detected once. The sample comprised CD8+ T cells from PBMCs. These receptors were obtained from a human donor with multiple sclerosis. CDR3s include the opening cysteine and the closing phenylalanine or tryptophan.

V gene	J gene	CDR3 protein
TRBV12-3/TRBV12-4	TRBJ2-7	CASSQDREDLGEQYF
TRBV29-1	TRBJ2-3	CSVLRPGTDRSRSTDTQYF
TRBV7-2	TRBJ2-7	CASSLAEESEQYF
TRBV2	TRBJ1-5	CASKRGPFSNQPQHF
TRBV20-1	TRBJ2-5	CSAFSGEGQETQYF
TRBV6-1	TRBJ1-1	CAIPGQRNTEAFF
TRBV7-9	TRBJ1-2	CASSPVEGQGHGYTF
TRBV10-3	TRBJ2-6	CAISPDRVSSGANVLTF
TRBV6-4	TRBJ2-1	CASSDSSGGVNEQFF
TRBV9	TRBJ1-6	CASSDRGERNSPLHF
TRBV29-1	TRBJ1-2	CSVEGGGYTF
TRBV20-1	TRBJ2-7	CSAYPIPGQGTHEQYF
TRBV27	TRBJ1-1	CASRTGGTPEAFF
TRBV6-2/TRBV6-3	TRBJ2-1	CASRGRQTEQFF
TRBV18	TRBJ2-7	CASSPGIAEPYEQYF
TRBV29-1	TRBJ1-1	CSVQGEVKSTEAFF
TRBV20-1	TRBJ2-2	CSALTSGIFRDTGELFF
TRBV5-4	TRBJ2-1	CASSSSGRGYDEQFF
TRBV5-1	TRBJ2-7	CASSSDFSYEQYF
TRBV11-2	TRBJ2-7	CASSDGSGYEQYF
TRBV5-4	TRBJ1-2	CADYGGAAYGYTF
TRBV25-1	TRBJ2-3	CASSNVSAFSTDTQYF
TRBV7-8	TRBJ2-1	CASSLRWREGHNEQFF
TRBV11-2	TRBJ1-1	CASSLVAGYENTEAFF
TRBV29-1	TRBJ2-3	CSVDSPSGGTDTQYF
TRBV9	TRBJ2-3	CASSVARLNTDTQYF
TRBV5-1	TRBJ2-7	CASSLAEPLVTYEQYF
TRBV5-8	TRBJ2-1	CASREGQSSYNEQFF
TRBV7-9	TRBJ2-3	CASSLFWQTTDTQYF
TRBV5-1	TRBJ2-5	CASSWSGTIETQYF
TRBV30	TRBJ2-7	CAWSVGGWYEQYF
TRBV27	TRBJ1-5	CASSLGQNNQPQHF
TRBV27	TRBJ2-3	CASSTTGPATDTQYF
TRBV11-2	TRBJ2-7	CASSLEERVPYEQYF
TRBV28	TRBJ2-3	CARRVGGTDTQYF
TRBV9	TRBJ2-2	CASRRGQSNTGELFF
TRBV2	TRBJ2-5	CASSELGPQETQYF
TRBV5-1	TRBJ2-1	CASSLASGGVDEQFF
TRBV27	TRBJ2-1	CASSRRRADEQFF
TRBV7-9	TRBJ1-1	CASSSEGALTEAFF
TRBV24-1	TRBJ2-5	CATSEGSSGEETQYF
TRBV11-2	TRBJ1-2	CASSSTGRYGYTF
TRBV5-4	TRBJ1-1	CASSPPDPTGRYGNTEAFF
TRBV10-3	TRBJ2-7	CAISPGLDNLWEQYF
TRBV6-2/TRBV6-3	TRBJ2-7	CASSLPGGRSSYEQYF
TRBV20-1	TRBJ2-1	CSAMTEPGLAGFNEQFF
TRBV9	TRBJ2-3	CASSVGGTVTDTQYF
TRBV27	TRBJ2-1	CASSPGGDNEQFF
TRBV6-4	TRBJ2-5	CASSDLTSGRAWTQYF
TRBV6-5	TRBJ2-2	CASRPFSGTGELFF
TRBV6-1	TRBJ2-1	CASSPRMARLVSSYNEQFF
TRBV6-5	TRBJ1-5	CASSYGGGTQPQHF